Below are 14 T cell receptor beta chains sequenced from a single sample in a study of cytomegalovirus exposure and HLA in healthy donors. Amplification used 60 Vbeta primers and 13 Jbeta primers. Data came from immunoSEQ multiplex PCR; TCRdb stores just in-frame clones and leaves some out. The table lists 190,000 or so clones, 82% of them singletons. Sequenced sample: PBMCs. The receptors shown here come from a boy aged 2 to 10 in good health and CMV-seronegative.

This chain links TRBV7-2 with TRBJ2-7; a weak D match, TRBD2 (5 bases). The CDR3 consists of 14 residues. In germline, CDR1 is SGHTA, CDR2 FQGNSA. Deletions cut 5 bases from V and 3 bases from J, with 14 bases between. The CDR3 DNA is TGTGCCAGCAGCCCCCAGGACGGAGGCTACGAGCAGTACTTC. Translation gives CASSPQDGGYEQYF.

The rearrangement uses TRBV5-1 and TRBJ2-7, with D possibly matching TRBD1 (5 bases). The CDR3 has 13 residues. CDR1 and CDR2 from the germline V gene are SGHRS and YFSETQ. V lost 4 bases to trimming and J lost 3 bases, with 11 bases between them. CDR3 in amino acids: CASSPWGGYEQYF. For the CDR3, the DNA is TGCGCCAGCAGCCCCTGGGGCGGCTACGAGCAGTACTTC.

This chain uses TRBV11-1 with TRBJ2-3; D gene unclear. This CDR3 has 14 amino acids. Germline V gene lookup returns CDR1 SGHAT and CDR2 FQDESV (reference sequence). V was shortened by 6 bases and J by 1 base, with 11 bases between the two germline ends. The CDR3 coding sequence is TGTGCCAGCAGATCCACATCCCGCACAGATACGCAGTATTTT. This gives the protein CASRSTSRTDTQYF.

V is TRBV6-4 and J is TRBJ2-2, with TRBD2 matching over 11 bases. There are 15 residues in the CDR3. Trimming removed 7 bases from V and 4 bases from J; junction bases left unmatched: 5. Germline V gene lookup returns CDR1 MRHNA and CDR2 SNTAGT. CDR3 nucleotides: TGTGCCAGCAAGTGGCTAGCGGGGGGCACCGGGGAGCTGTTTTTT. Protein product: CASKWLAGGTGELFF.

The CDR3, as DNA: TGTGCCAGCAGCCGCCTGGCTGATCAAGAGACCCAGTACTTC. Protein: CASSRLADQETQYF. The rearrangement joins TRBV7-8 to TRBJ2-5, with D hard to call. This CDR3 is built from 14 residues. V was trimmed by 5 bases and J by 2 bases, leaving 12 bases between them. Germline V gives CDR1 SGHVS, CDR2 FQNEAQ.

The V call is TRBV11-2, the J call TRBJ2-1, with 8 bases that match TRBD2. Germline V gives CDR1 SGHAT, CDR2 FQNNGV. The CDR3 runs 17 residues. J lost 5 bases, V lost 5 bases, and 14 bases had no gene match. The CDR3 loop is CASSRVPDSGGNNEQFF. CDR3 coding DNA: TGTGCCAGCAGCCGCGTACCTGACAGCGGGGGAAACAATGAGCAGTTCTTC.

The CDR3 DNA sequence: TGCAGCGTGGGGGGTAGCTACAATCAGCCCCAGCATTTT. Translation: CSVGGSYNQPQHF. J is TRBJ1-5 and V is TRBV29-1; a weak D match, TRBD1 (5 bases). Trimming shortened V by 6 bases and J by 3 bases, and 12 bases separated the two germline ends. The CDR3 has 13 residues. CDR1 is SQVTM, CDR2 ANQGSEA, per germline.

The V and J genes are TRBV18 and TRBJ1-1; D ambiguous. Germline values: CDR1 KGHSH, CDR2 LQKENI. Between the trimmed V and J ends, which lost 0 bases and 3 bases, there was a span of 8 bases. The CDR3 is 14 amino acids. Here the CDR3 DNA reads TGTGCCAGCTCACCACCGAATACAGACACTGAAGCTTTCTTT. Amino acid sequence: CASSPPNTDTEAFF.

This chain joins TRBV4-2 and TRBJ1-2; D remains unclear. Per the germline V gene, CDR1 is LGHNA and CDR2 is YNFKEQ. The CDR3 is made up of 14 amino acids. Trimming shortened V by 1 base and J by 4 bases, and 10 bases separated the two germline ends. CDR3 nucleotides: TGTGCCAGCAGCCAAGTTCACAGTCGCTATGGCTACACCTTC. Amino acid sequence: CASSQVHSRYGYTF.

This chain uses TRBV6-5 with TRBJ1-6, with D hard to call. The germline V gene encodes CDR1 MNHEY and CDR2 SVGAGI. This CDR3 is built from 14 residues. Trimming stripped 0 bases from V and 11 bases from J, with 11 bases between. CDR3 DNA sequence: TGTGCCAGCAGTTACTCGGGGAGCTCGGCACCCCTCCACTTT. Amino acid sequence: CASSYSGSSAPLHF.

A few counts support this clone. This sequence joins TRBV6-5 and TRBJ1-2; 7 bases line up with TRBD1. Germline V gives CDR1 MNHEY, CDR2 SVGAGI. The CDR3 is 15 amino acids. V was clipped by 2 bases and J by 1 base; unmatched bases: 4. In DNA form, the CDR3 reads TGTGCCAGCAGTTACCGGACAGGATATAACTATGGCTACACCTTC. Translated, it gives CASSYRTGYNYGYTF.

The rearrangement links TRBV7-6 to TRBJ2-3, with 9 bases fitting TRBD2. V was pared by 5 bases and J by 3 bases, with 12 bases of the junction left unmatched. Germline V gene lookup returns CDR1 SGHVS and CDR2 FNYEAQ. The CDR3 is 17 residues long. The CDR3 loop is CASSGGTAGGRTDTQYF. In DNA, the CDR3 is TGTGCCAGCAGCGGGGGGACGGCGGGGGGGCGTACAGATACGCAGTATTTT.

The genes are TRBV7-2 and TRBJ1-2; D uncertain. The CDR3 contains 14 residues. V was trimmed by 2 bases and J by 3 bases, leaving 10 bases between them. Germline V lookup: CDR1 SGHTA, CDR2 FQGNSA. CDR3 sequence reads: CASSLPRGYYGYTF. The CDR3, as DNA: TGTGCCAGCAGCTTACCGCGCGGATACTATGGCTACACCTTC. Looking up the rest from reference TRBV7-2 and TRBJ1-2 gives the full variable domain: GAGVSQSPSNKVTEKGKDVELRCDPISGHTALYWYRQSLGQGLEFLIYFQGNSAPDKSGLPSDRFSAERTGGSVSTLTIQRTQQEDSAVYLCASSLPRGYYGYTFGSGTRLTVV.

This clone appeared once. The chain combines TRBV10-3 with TRBJ2-1; 8 bases align to TRBD2. Trimming took 4 bases from V and 7 from J; bases not matched to a gene: 12. The germline CDR1 and CDR2 sequences are ENHRY and SYGVKD. The CDR3 extends over 16 amino acids. In DNA, the CDR3 is TGTGCCATCAGTGGGGTGACTAGCGCCCCCAAAAATGAGCAGTTCTTC. Translated: CAISGVTSAPKNEQFF.